The 18 T cell receptor beta chains below were found in one sample sequenced in a study of spatial heterogeneity in lung cancer. Study-wide findings and caveats: Expanded alpha and beta TCR counts within tumors tracked tumor mutation counts.

One entry per CDR3 protein results from TCRdb running MiXCR on the 5' RACE reads. Among 20,000 to 25,000 distinct CDR3 sequences listed, about 6% were seen once. Their recognized antigens are unknown. Noted time point: sample taken at primary tumor resection. The sample was lung tumor tissue, taken at surgery. These receptors were obtained from a male donor with early-stage non-small cell lung cancer.

In this sample, this clonotype turned up many times. V gene TRBV5-1 combines with J gene TRBJ2-5; D remains unclear. The CDR3 loop spans 12 amino acids. Germline CDR1 and CDR2: SGHRS and YFSETQ. The V end was cut by 2 bases, the J end by 3 bases, with 5 bases between. Here the CDR3 DNA reads TGCGCCAGCAGCTTCACAAAAGAGACCCAGTACTTC. Its translation is CASSFTKETQYF.

This clonotype was seen at least ten times. V and J are TRBV18 and TRBJ2-1, with D perhaps given as TRBD1 or TRBD2 (5 bases each). This CDR3 spans 14 amino acids. Looked up from germline, CDR1 is KGHSH and CDR2 is LQKENI. Trimming removed 6 bases from V and 9 bases from J, with 18 bases in between. DNA for the CDR3: TGTGCCAGCTCCCAGAACGGGGCTGACAGTGAGCAGTTCTTC. Translation gives CASSQNGADSEQFF.

J is TRBJ1-5 and V is TRBV28; no clear D. The germline V gene has CDR1 MDHEN and CDR2 SYDVKM. The germline V and J ends were trimmed by 6 bases and 6 bases, with 12 bases remaining between them. The CDR3 has 13 residues. The CDR3 loop is CASSKLDVQPQHF. The CDR3, as DNA: TGTGCCAGCAGCAAACTCGACGTTCAGCCCCAGCATTTT.

This clonotype was seen more than once but under ten times. The rearrangement links TRBV20-1 to TRBJ2-2, with 7 bases lining up with TRBD1. This CDR3 region has 15 residues. V lost 5 bases and J lost 4; bases outside the gene matches: 10. Germline assignment: CDR1 DFQATT and CDR2 SNEGSKA (reference sequence). Here the CDR3 reads CSARHYRGGTGELFF. CDR3 nucleotide sequence: TGCAGTGCTCGGCACTACAGGGGCGGCACCGGGGAGCTGTTTTTT.

This clonotype was picked up many times. The V and J genes are TRBV6-5 and TRBJ1-6; no definite D call. Trimming took 5 bases from V and 7 from J, leaving 15 bases between them. CDR3 length: 15 residues. Germline loops: CDR1 MNHEY, CDR2 SVGAGI. The CDR3 DNA is TGTGCCAGCAGTACCCGGGGTTCTGACAATTCACCCCTCCACTTT. It is translated as CASSTRGSDNSPLHF.

This clonotype was observed a handful of times. The rearrangement links TRBV7-9 to TRBJ2-2; D may be TRBD2 (5 bases). Germline-derived CDR1 and CDR2 are SEHNR and FQNEAQ (reference sequence). Trimming removed 4 bases from V and 1 base from J, with 7 bases in between. This CDR3 is built from 14 residues. CDR3 region: CASSSGLNTGELFF. CDR3 bases: TGTGCCAGCAGCTCAGGACTGAACACCGGGGAGCTGTTTTTT.

This clonotype was picked up many times. V is TRBV7-2 and J is TRBJ1-1; tentative D call: TRBD1 (6 bases). The CDR3 contains 14 residues. V was clipped by 4 bases and J by 6 bases, with 15 bases between them. Germline V lookup: CDR1 SGHTA, CDR2 FQGNSA. This CDR3 reads CASSWRAGEAEAFF. CDR3 nucleotides: TGTGCCAGCAGCTGGCGGGCAGGGGAGGCTGAAGCTTTCTTT.

Relative to its sample, this clonotype is medium-sized. This rearrangement joins TRBV5-1 to TRBJ2-2, with a possible D match to TRBD2 (6 bases). Germline V lookup: CDR1 SGHRS, CDR2 YFSETQ. The CDR3 has 13 amino acids. Trimming removed 6 bases from V and 1 base from J, with 7 bases in between. CDR3 nucleotide sequence: TGCGCCAGCAAGGAGGGGAACACCGGGGAGCTGTTTTTT. It translates to CASKEGNTGELFF.

The V call is TRBV5-5, the J call TRBJ2-7; 8 bases align to TRBD1. There are 13 residues in the CDR3. Per germline, CDR1 SGHKS and CDR2 YYEKEE (reference sequence). J was trimmed by 5 bases and V by 2 bases; bases with no gene match: 3. Here the CDR3 DNA reads TGTGCCAGCAGCTTTCAGGGGGCGGACGAGCAGTACTTC. This encodes CASSFQGADEQYF.

This clonotype was seen at least ten times. The genes are TRBV6-2 or TRBV6-3 and TRBJ2-1; 10 nucleotides match TRBD2. This CDR3 is 13 amino acids long. Germline values: CDR1 MNHEY, CDR2 SVGEGT. V shed 9 bases and J 8 bases; nucleotides not matched to a gene: 7. The DNA of the CDR3 is TGTGCCAGTTCTCTAGCGGGAGCGTATGAGCAGTTCTTC. Protein: CASSLAGAYEQFF.

This clonotype is deemed medium-sized (0.01 to 0.1%). This chain uses TRBV27 with TRBJ2-7; no reliable D call. CDR1 is MNHEY, CDR2 SMNVEV, per germline (reference sequence). The V end was cut by 1 base, the J end by 0 bases, with 10 bases between. The CDR3 runs to 15 residues. This CDR3 is CASSLFGGSSYEQYF. Here the CDR3 DNA reads TGTGCCAGCAGTTTATTTGGCGGCAGCTCCTACGAGCAGTACTTC.

In this sample, this clonotype turned up many times. The rearrangement links TRBV12-3 or TRBV12-4 to TRBJ1-2; a possible D gene is TRBD1 (6 bases). Deletions cut 2 bases from V and 5 bases from J, with 18 bases between. This CDR3 is built from 16 residues. CDR3 in amino acids: CASSLTGARIKYGYTF. The CDR3 nucleotides are TGTGCCAGCAGTTTAACGGGGGCGCGAATAAAGTATGGCTACACCTTC.

This clonotype was observed many times. The rearrangement links TRBV20-1 to TRBJ2-3; 15 positions match TRBD2. CDR1 and CDR2 (germline): DFQATT, SNEGSKA (reference sequence). This CDR3 is 21 amino acids long. V lost 1 base to trimming and J lost 3 bases; unmatched junction nucleotides: 17. CDR3 nucleotides: TGCAGTGCTAGAGTTTCCGGTGGCAGGACTAGCGGGGGGGCCCGAACAGATACGCAGTATTTT. Encoded protein: CSARVSGGRTSGGARTDTQYF.

The genes are TRBV20-1 and TRBJ1-5, with D uncertain. The CDR3 loop spans 16 amino acids. V was cut by 1 base and J by 3 bases, with 16 bases left in between. Germline-derived CDR1 and CDR2 are DFQATT and SNEGSKA (reference sequence). The CDR3 is CSARAELWHNNQPQHF. As DNA, the CDR3 is TGCAGTGCTAGAGCGGAACTGTGGCATAACAATCAGCCCCAGCATTTT.

Many counts were recorded for this clonotype. The V call is TRBV7-9, the J call TRBJ2-4; 7 bases are shared with TRBD1. The CDR3 is 15 residues long. The germline V gene encodes CDR1 SEHNR and CDR2 FQNEAQ (reference sequence). J was trimmed by 5 bases and V by 4 bases; bases with no gene match: 8. CDR3 protein: CASSSSGGRQNIQYF. In nucleotides, the CDR3 is TGTGCCAGCAGCTCCTCAGGGGGTAGGCAAAACATTCAGTACTTC.

This clonotype showed up just a few times. This chain uses TRBV3-1 with TRBJ2-2; 9 bases agree with TRBD1. The CDR3 runs 16 residues. After removal of 1 base from V and 8 bases from J, the junction contained 8 bases not matched to a gene. In germline, CDR1 is LGHDT, CDR2 YNNKEL (reference sequence). CDR3 sequence: CASSQAGTGLSGELFF. CDR3 nucleotide sequence: TGTGCCAGCAGCCAAGCGGGGACAGGGTTGTCTGGGGAGCTGTTTTTT.

This clonotype has a handful of counts. This chain uses TRBV7-2 with TRBJ2-5; D possibly corresponds to TRBD2 (6 bases). Germline V lookup: CDR1 SGHTA, CDR2 FQGNSA. With 3 bases removed from V and 4 bases from J, the gap between germline ends came to 18 bases. The CDR3 covers 16 residues. CDR3 in amino acids: CASSLNARGNRETQYF. DNA for the CDR3: TGTGCCAGCAGCTTGAACGCCCGGGGGAACCGAGAGACCCAGTACTTC.

The chain couples TRBV30 to TRBJ2-3, with no clear D. Per germline, CDR1 GTSNPN and CDR2 SVGIG (reference sequence). With 3 bases removed from V and 0 bases from J, the gap between germline ends came to 7 bases. The CDR3 runs 13 residues. CDR3 nucleotide sequence: TGTGCCTGGAGCTCCCCTAGCACAGATACGCAGTATTTT. Encoded protein: CAWSSPSTDTQYF.